Included here is one T cell receptor beta chain sequence, with context. Its target is unknown. The data were obtained in a study of glioma-infiltrating T cells after dendritic cell vaccination. For the study at large: Treatment, given 2003 to 2012, was autologous tumor lysate-pulsed dendritic cell vaccination.

Study-level findings and limits: The cohort had few patients with full blood and tumor sets.

V gave up 4 bases and J gave up 5 bases; unmatched junction bases: 9. The CDR3 contains 15 residues. CDR1 is SQVTM and CDR2 is ANQGSEA in the germline V gene. All glioblastoma patients lacked an isocitrate dehydrogenase mutation. Primers: 60 V beta forward and 13 J beta reverse. The assay was immunoSEQ multiplex PCR, and TCRdb's table has in-frame clones only and misses some. The sample holds tens of thousands of clones, approximately 80% seen once. The sequence was obtained from a human donor with glioblastoma. V and J are TRBV29-1 and TRBJ2-4; 9 positions agree with TRBD1. The sequenced sample was blood, obtained before dendritic cell vaccination. The CDR3 loop is CSVGRRQGDQNIQYF. The CDR3 DNA sequence: TGCAGCGTTGGGCGGCGACAGGGGGATCAAAACATTCAGTACTTC.